These 32 T cell receptor beta chains share one sample of origin, sequenced in a study of graft-versus-host responses after intestinal transplantation. TCRdb keeps only in-frame clones here, not all; method: immunoSEQ multiplex PCR. The profile shows some 90,000 clones, under 90% of them singletons. No antigen is known for these receptors. This specimen was unstimulated CD4+ T cells sorted from spleen or lymph node cells, taken before intestinal transplant. The receptors originated from a human donor who received an intestinal transplant.

The rearrangement uses TRBV7-8 and TRBJ1-2; TRBD1 agrees at 9 bases. The V and J ends lost 5 bases and 4 bases, in that order; junction bases with no gene match: 8. Germline V lookup: CDR1 SGHVS, CDR2 FQNEAQ. The CDR3 is 15 residues long. In DNA, the CDR3 is TGTGCCAGCAGCCCAGGGACAGGGCAGGGCTATGGCTACACCTTC. As protein: CASSPGTGQGYGYTF. Filled out from reference TRBV7-8 and TRBJ1-2, the complete variable domain reads GAGVSQSPRYKVAKRGQDVALRCDPISGHVSLFWYQQALGQGPEFLTYFQNEAQLDKSGLPSDRFFAERPEGSVSTLKIQRTQQEDSAVYLCASSPGTGQGYGYTFGSGTRLTVV.

The chain has TRBV9 and TRBJ2-3, with 7 positions matching TRBD2. The trim removed 2 bases at V and 2 bases at J, leaving 2 bases unmatched. Germline loops: CDR1 SGDLS, CDR2 YYNGEE. This CDR3 has 14 residues. CDR3: CASSVGGFTDTQYF. CDR3 coding DNA: TGTGCCAGCAGCGTGGGGGGGTTCACAGATACGCAGTATTTT. Looking up the rest from reference TRBV9 and TRBJ2-3 gives the full variable domain: DSGVTQTPKHLITATGQRVTLRCSPRSGDLSVYWYQQSLDQGLQFLIQYYNGEERAKGNILERFSAQQFPDLHSELNLSSLELGDSALYFCASSVGGFTDTQYFGPGTRLTVL.

V is TRBV6-5 and J is TRBJ2-3, with D perhaps matching TRBD2 (7 bases). The CDR3 loop spans 15 amino acids. Germline loops: CDR1 MNHEY, CDR2 SVGAGI. Trimming stripped 1 base from V and 6 bases from J, with 14 bases between. CDR3 nucleotides: TGTGCCAGCAGTTACTTTGCGGGGGCGGGGGATACGCAGTATTTT. Translating it yields CASSYFAGAGDTQYF.

The chain carries TRBV19 and TRBJ1-1; TRBD1 might be the D (5 bases). Deletions cut 5 bases from V and 2 bases from J, with 12 bases between. The CDR3 is made up of 14 amino acids. Germline values: CDR1 LNHDA, CDR2 SQIVND (reference sequence). The DNA of the CDR3 is TGTGCCAGTAGTGGGGGGGGACCTAACACTGAAGCTTTCTTT. Its protein product is CASSGGGPNTEAFF.

This clone was detected only once. The genes are TRBV15 and TRBJ2-3; 7 nucleotides agree with TRBD1. With V trimmed by 1 base and J by 7 bases, 11 bases remained unmatched. The length of the CDR3 is 16 residues. CDR1 and CDR2 from the germline V gene are LNHNV and YYDKDF (reference sequence). CDR3 amino acids: CATSRGTDRVVNTQYF. DNA for the CDR3: TGTGCCACCAGCAGAGGAACCGACAGGGTGGTAAATACGCAGTATTTT.

J is TRBJ2-3 and V is TRBV10-3; a possible D gene is TRBD2 (5 bases). The V gene's germline CDR1 is ENHRY and CDR2 SYGVKD. The CDR3 contains 13 residues. V lost 3 bases and J 3 bases, leaving 7 bases between the germline ends. CDR3 nucleotides: TGTGCCATCAGTGATACTAGAACAGATACGCAGTATTTT. This sequence encodes CAISDTRTDTQYF.

The genes are TRBV11-1 and TRBJ2-3, with TRBD2 identical over 9 bases. CDR3 length: 19 amino acids. The germline gives CDR1 SGHAT, CDR2 FQDESV (reference sequence). The trim removed 5 bases at V and 7 bases at J, leaving 22 bases unmatched. CDR3 DNA sequence: TGTGCCAGCAGCCGAGATGGTTTAGGTGCTAGCGGGGTAGGAAATACGCAGTATTTT. Residues: CASSRDGLGASGVGNTQYF.

The CDR3 nucleotides are TGTGCCAGCAGCCTCAGCGCGGGACTTTACAATGAGCAGTTCTTC. Protein: CASSLSAGLYNEQFF. The gene calls are TRBV9 and TRBJ2-1; D may be TRBD2 (6 bases). CDR1 is SGDLS and CDR2 is YYNGEE in the germline V gene. V lost 4 bases and J lost 4, with 15 bases in between. CDR3 size: 15 residues.

This sequence joins TRBV5-4 and TRBJ1-2, with D possibly TRBD1 on 5 matching bases. The V gene's germline CDR1 is SGHNT and CDR2 YYREEE (reference sequence). The CDR3 is 13 amino acids. The V gene lost 7 bases and the J gene lost 4 bases, with 14 bases spanning the gap. In nucleotides, the CDR3 is TGTGCCAGCGTGGGGCCGGGGGGCTATGGCTACACCTTC. Encoded protein: CASVGPGGYGYTF.

The gene calls are TRBV7-2 and TRBJ2-4; 8 bases agree with TRBD1. With 4 bases clipped from V and 1 base from J, the junction kept 0 bases outside the gene matches. There are 14 residues in the CDR3. Germline values: CDR1 SGHTA, CDR2 FQGNSA. The CDR3 nucleotides are TGTGCCAGCAGCTCAGGGGGCGCCAAAAACATTCAGTACTTC. This translates into CASSSGGAKNIQYF.

The V gene is TRBV27, the J gene TRBJ1-5; D is perhaps TRBD1 (6 bases). Germline V gene sequence: CDR1 MNHEY, CDR2 SMNVEV (reference sequence). V shed 5 bases and J shed 1 base, with 12 bases lying between them. This CDR3 is built from 15 residues. CDR3 DNA sequence: TGTGCCAGCAGTCCTTTCGACAGGAGCAATCAGCCCCAGCATTTT. Translated: CASSPFDRSNQPQHF.

CDR3 in DNA: TGCGCCAGCAGGCGGACCCCTAGCGGGGGAGTCGACGAGCAGTACTTC. Translated, it gives CASRRTPSGGVDEQYF. The rearrangement uses TRBV5-1 and TRBJ2-7, with TRBD2 matching 10 bases. The CDR3 runs to 16 residues. Germline assignment: CDR1 SGHRS and CDR2 YFSETQ. V shed 5 bases and J 5 bases; nucleotides not matched to a gene: 13.

V is TRBV5-4 and J is TRBJ2-3; the D gene is possibly TRBD1 (6 bases). Deletions cut 5 bases from V and 0 bases from J, with 13 bases between. Germline lookup yields CDR1 SGHNT and CDR2 YYREEE (reference sequence). There are 15 residues in the CDR3. The DNA for the CDR3 is TGTGCCAGCAGGCTACAGGGCCCGAGCACAGATACGCAGTATTTT. The encoded protein is CASRLQGPSTDTQYF.

The chain has TRBV6-6 and TRBJ2-7; TRBD2 aligns across 11 bases. The CDR3 spans 14 residues. The V gene's germline CDR1 is MNHNY and CDR2 SVGAGI (reference sequence). With 6 bases clipped from V and 3 bases from J, the junction kept 4 bases outside the gene matches. In DNA form, the CDR3 reads TGTGCCAGCAGGTCCGGGACTAGCGGCTACGAGCAGTACTTC. Translation gives CASRSGTSGYEQYF.

Only one count was recorded for this clone. The J gene is TRBJ2-1, the V gene TRBV6-6, with TRBD2 matching over 10 bases. Germline-derived CDR1 and CDR2 are MNHNY and SVGAGI (reference sequence). The CDR3 consists of 16 residues. Trimming removed 6 bases from V and 9 bases from J; junction bases left unmatched: 14. The CDR3: CASSPGSGGLYIEQFF. The CDR3 DNA reads TGTGCCAGCAGCCCCGGTAGCGGGGGGCTTTATATTGAGCAGTTCTTC.

This chain connects TRBV4-1 to TRBJ2-7; tentatively, D is TRBD2 (6 bases). The CDR3 has 16 amino acids. CDR1 is MGHRA, CDR2 YSYEKL, per germline. The germline V and J ends were trimmed by 0 bases and 2 bases, with 14 bases remaining between them. The CDR3 is CASSQDQGLTTYEQYF. The CDR3 DNA sequence: TGCGCCAGCAGCCAAGACCAGGGACTTACTACCTACGAGCAGTACTTC.

The chain is built from TRBV19 and TRBJ1-6; 10 bases line up with TRBD1. Germline V gene data show CDR1 as LNHDA and CDR2 as SQIVND (reference sequence). This CDR3 spans 16 amino acids. V was pared by 5 bases and J by 7 bases, with 8 bases of the junction left unmatched. CDR3 DNA: TGTGCCAGTAGTCCCCGTCGGGACAGGGGCAATTCACCCCTCCACTTT. Translation: CASSPRRDRGNSPLHF.

V usage is TRBV18 and J usage is TRBJ1-5; a weak D match, TRBD1 (5 bases). V gave up 2 bases and J gave up 4 bases, with 12 bases separating them. CDR3 length: 15 amino acids. Germline V CDR1 and CDR2: KGHSH, LQKENI. The CDR3 region is CASSPDGGGNQPQHF. For the CDR3, the DNA is TGTGCCAGCTCACCAGACGGGGGGGGAAATCAGCCCCAGCATTTT.

The chain joins TRBV6-5 to TRBJ1-2, with D possibly TRBD1 on 5 matching bases. The CDR3 extends over 15 amino acids. V shed 7 bases and J shed 7 bases, with 22 bases lying between them. Germline V lookup: CDR1 MNHEY, CDR2 SVGAGI. The CDR3 DNA reads TGTGCCAGCACCTCCGTTGCGAGGGGAGGGTTTGGCTACACCTTC. Amino acids: CASTSVARGGFGYTF.

The CDR3 DNA is TGCAGTGCTAGAACAGGCTATGGCTACACCTTC. It translates to CSARTGYGYTF. V and J are TRBV20-1 and TRBJ1-2, with a tentative D call TRBD1 (5 bases). The CDR3 extends over 11 amino acids. Germline CDR1 reads DFQATT; CDR2 reads SNEGSKA (reference sequence). V lost 2 bases to trimming and J lost 4 bases, with 5 bases between them.

This clone was seen a few times. The chain employs TRBV7-8 and TRBJ2-7; 10 bases are shared with TRBD1. V shed 7 bases and J 6 bases; nucleotides not matched to a gene: 9. Germline CDR1 and CDR2: SGHVS and FQNEAQ. The CDR3 runs 14 residues. Here the CDR3 DNA reads TGTGCCAGCAACTACGGGACAGGGGAAGGCGAGCAGTACTTC. It codes for CASNYGTGEGEQYF.

This clone was counted only a few times. J is TRBJ1-2 and V is TRBV6-5; maybe TRBD1 (5 bases). The CDR3 consists of 15 residues. The V gene's germline CDR1 is MNHEY and CDR2 SVGAGI. With 2 bases removed from V and 0 bases from J, the gap between germline ends came to 10 bases. Here the CDR3 reads CASSYQGGPNYGYTF. DNA of the CDR3: TGTGCCAGCAGTTACCAGGGCGGACCTAACTATGGCTACACCTTC.

The CDR3 region has the DNA TGTGCCAGCAGCTTCGGCGGGTTGAACACTGAAGCTTTCTTT. Protein product: CASSFGGLNTEAFF. The V and J genes are TRBV5-8 and TRBJ1-1; unclear D gene. The CDR3 runs 14 residues. The V end was cut by 2 bases, the J end by 0 bases, with 8 bases between. In germline, CDR1 is SGHTS, CDR2 YDEGEE.

CDR3 DNA: TGTGCCAGCAGTTTAGAGGGCCAGAACTATGGCTACACCTTC. It is translated as CASSLEGQNYGYTF. This chain links TRBV27 with TRBJ1-2, with D uncertain. V gave up 2 bases and J gave up 2 bases, with 9 bases separating them. Per the germline V gene, CDR1 is MNHEY and CDR2 is SMNVEV (reference sequence). This CDR3 comprises 14 residues.

The chain recombines TRBV9 with TRBJ2-1; 12 bases line up with TRBD2. The germline V gene has CDR1 SGDLS and CDR2 YYNGEE. This CDR3 contains 16 residues. After removal of 0 bases from V and 4 bases from J, the junction contained 2 bases not matched to a gene. Here the CDR3 reads CASSVATSGGYNEQFF. In DNA form, the CDR3 reads TGTGCCAGCAGCGTAGCAACTAGCGGGGGGTACAATGAGCAGTTCTTC.

The V and J genes are TRBV11-2 and TRBJ1-1; the D gene is possibly TRBD1 (5 bases). This CDR3 is 13 amino acids long. V lost 3 bases to trimming and J lost 1 base, with 6 bases between them. The germline CDR1 and CDR2 sequences are SGHAT and FQNNGV. CDR3 in amino acids: CASSFGQNTEAFF. DNA of the CDR3: TGTGCCAGCAGCTTCGGACAGAACACTGAAGCTTTCTTT. Filled out from reference TRBV11-2 and TRBJ1-1, the complete variable domain reads EAGVAQSPRYKIIEKRQSVAFWCNPISGHATLYWYQQILGQGPKLLIQFQNNGVVDDSQLPKDRFSAERLKGVDSTLKIQPAKLEDSAVYLCASSFGQNTEAFFGQGTRLTVV.

The chain recombines TRBV5-1 with TRBJ2-5; a weak D match, TRBD1 (6 bases). V lost 2 bases and J 4 bases, leaving 9 bases between the germline ends. CDR1 SGHRS and CDR2 YFSETQ come from the germline V gene. The CDR3 has 13 amino acids. The CDR3 bases are TGCGCCAGCAGCTTAGGCAGGGGAGAGACCCAGTACTTC. Its protein product is CASSLGRGETQYF.

The chain links TRBV9 to TRBJ2-3; 8 bases align to TRBD2. CDR1 is SGDLS, CDR2 YYNGEE, per germline. This CDR3 is built from 16 residues. The V gene end was trimmed by 3 bases and the J gene end by 6 bases; junction bases not matched to a gene: 12. This chain's CDR3 is CASSASPRAGADTQYF. CDR3 nucleotide sequence: TGTGCCAGCAGCGCGTCCCCCCGAGCGGGGGCCGATACGCAGTATTTT.

This chain connects TRBV25-1 to TRBJ2-5; 7 nucleotides agree with TRBD1. Germline V CDR1 and CDR2: MGHDK, SYGVNS. The CDR3 covers 14 residues. Unmatched junction bases numbered 2, after V lost 3 bases and J lost 1 base. The CDR3 reads CASSDGTAQETQYF. DNA for the CDR3: TGTGCCAGCAGTGACGGGACAGCCCAAGAGACCCAGTACTTC.

Remarks on this clone: Because the CDR3's place on the DNA is in doubt, the DNA is left out and the CDR3 is given as listed by TCRdb. J is TRBJ2-5 and V is TRBV6-5; the table's D call, TRBD1, was not checked against the DNA. The germline gives CDR1 MNHEY, CDR2 SVGAGI. Including both end residues, the CDR3 is 13 amino acids long. The CDR3 sequence: CASSSGQGLEQYF.

In DNA, the CDR3 is TGTGCCAGCAGTTCCAGGGGTGGGGAGACCCAGTACTTC. Its translation is CASSSRGGETQYF. V usage is TRBV27 and J usage is TRBJ2-5; maybe TRBD1 (6 bases). Trimming stripped 4 bases from V and 5 bases from J, with 11 bases between. Germline V CDR1 and CDR2: MNHEY, SMNVEV (reference sequence). CDR3 length: 13 amino acids.

In this sample, this clone turned up once. V and J are TRBV18 and TRBJ1-4; 7 bases agree with TRBD1. With 2 bases clipped from V and 0 bases from J, the junction kept 6 bases outside the gene matches. The germline V gene encodes CDR1 KGHSH and CDR2 LQKENI. The CDR3 sequence is 17 residues long. CDR3 protein: CASSPTGVKATNEKLFF. CDR3 sequence (DNA): TGTGCCAGCTCACCAACAGGGGTAAAAGCAACTAATGAAAAACTGTTTTTT.